Reported below is one T cell receptor beta chain. This sample is drawn from a study of human T cells and chemical hapten exposure. Study-wide context: The study sensitized with 2% DPC on a 2 cm by 2 cm patch of upper inner arm skin.

The V and J ends lost 2 bases and 7 bases respectively, with 14 bases between them. Germline values: CDR1 ENHRY, CDR2 SYGVKD. The CDR3 consists of 14 residues. Time point noted: patch test 1, 2 weeks after DPC sensitization. Treatment denoted: therapeutic diphenylcyclopropenone sensitization with weekly scalp DPC. MiXCR, applied by TCRdb to the RACE reads, yields one record per CDR3 protein. The sample shows about 71,000 distinct CDR3 sequences, about 9.1% of them seen only once. This clonotype was sampled from a woman aged 35 to 49 with alopecia areata. Some clones in this sample may be carry-over from other donors' samples. The chain couples TRBV10-3 to TRBJ1-1; possible D gene TRBD1, 5 bases. The sequenced sample was whole blood, obtained in connection with sensitization to the hapten diphenylcyclopropenone (DPC). The CDR3 nucleotides are TGTGCCATCAGTGAGAAGGTTCCAGGGAATGAAGCTTTCTTT. Encoded protein: CAISEKVPGNEAFF.